These 5 T cell receptor beta chains share one sample of origin, sequenced in a study of cytomegalovirus exposure and HLA in healthy donors. PCR primers comprised 60 Vbeta and 13 Jbeta primers. The repertoire was sequenced with immunoSEQ multiplex PCR; TCRdb's copy has only in-frame clones and lacks some. The repertoire holds some 85,000 clones, with 65% to 85% as singletons. Sequenced: PBMCs. The receptors originated from a woman aged 45 to 65 in good health and CMV-seronegative.

This clone was counted once. V usage is TRBV29-1 and J usage is TRBJ2-7, with D perhaps matching TRBD1 (6 bases). Germline CDR1 reads SQVTM; CDR2 reads ANQGSEA. This CDR3 comprises 11 residues. V was shortened by 4 bases and J by 11 bases, with 15 bases between the two germline ends. The CDR3, as DNA: TGCAGCGTTGTAATAGGGGCAGGGGAGTACGTC. It translates to CSVVIGAGEYV.

The chain uses TRBV7-8 and TRBJ2-2, with 11 bases that match TRBD2. The CDR3 runs to 18 residues. Unmatched junction bases numbered 5, after V lost 1 base and J lost 1 base. Germline V gives CDR1 SGHVS, CDR2 FQNEAQ. CDR3 DNA: TGTGCCAGCAGCTTAGTGGTCGGGACTAGCGGGAACACCGGGGAGCTGTTTTTT. Translated, it gives CASSLVVGTSGNTGELFF.

The gene calls are TRBV7-2 and TRBJ2-2; D is uncertain. CDR3 size: 16 residues. Trimming removed 2 bases at V and 6 bases at J, with 16 bases between. Per germline, CDR1 SGHTA and CDR2 FQGNSA. The CDR3 nucleotides read TGTGCCAGCAGCTTATCAGGTGTTAAGACGGCCGGGGAGCTGTTTTTT. Translating gives CASSLSGVKTAGELFF. The full variable domain, in which reference TRBV7-2 and TRBJ2-2 provide the parts outside the CDR3, is GAGVSQSPSNKVTEKGKDVELRCDPISGHTALYWYRQSLGQGLEFLIYFQGNSAPDKSGLPSDRFSAERTGGSVSTLTIQRTQQEDSAVYLCASSLSGVKTAGELFFGEGSRLTVL.

The chain recombines TRBV27 with TRBJ1-1; TRBD1 matches 8 bases. The CDR3 length is 14 residues. Unmatched junction bases numbered 8, after V lost 6 bases and J lost 5 bases. CDR1 MNHEY and CDR2 SMNVEV come from the germline V gene (reference sequence). The CDR3 spells CASRKPGGWTEAFF. In nucleotides, the CDR3 is TGTGCCAGCAGAAAACCAGGGGGCTGGACTGAAGCTTTCTTT.

This clone was seen once. The chain couples TRBV6-1 to TRBJ1-1; a possible D gene is TRBD1 (5 bases). CDR1 is MNHNS, CDR2 SASEGT, per germline. The V gene lost 4 bases and the J gene lost 5 bases, with 11 bases spanning the gap. The CDR3 consists of 13 residues. This chain's CDR3 is CASSGIRVTEAFF. CDR3 sequence (DNA): TGTGCCAGCAGTGGCATCAGGGTTACTGAAGCTTTCTTT.